This T cell receptor beta chain was captured in a study of blood T cell repertoires in COVID-19. About the study: Sites across the United States, Italy and Spain contributed samples from acute and convalescent COVID-19. PBMCs, B-cell-depleted T cells, or T cells provided the cDNA or gDNA that made up the material.

Residents of about two dozen US areas, aged roughly 18 to 89 years, made up the participants. Germline-derived CDR1 and CDR2 are SGHAT and FQNNGV. V was pared by 1 base and J by 7 bases, with 11 bases between. CDR3 length: 15 amino acids. Under the authors' procedure: Scientists estimated how many nucleated cells there were by amplifying reference gene primers. Profiled with immunoSEQ multiplex PCR; TCRdb holds only in-frame clones, not every one. V and J calls and clone size follow that table, whereas D and trimming were derived from the DNA. The sample yields about 430,000 clones, approximately 88% seen once.

The sequenced sample was PBMCs or T cells enriched from blood (not recorded which). The chain has TRBV11-2 and TRBJ1-6; D unresolved. This receptor was obtained from a woman in her 30s with acute COVID-19. DNA of the CDR3: TGTGCCAGCAGCTTAGTGGCCGCGGGGAATTCACCCCTCCACTTT. Translating gives CASSLVAAGNSPLHF. The full variable domain, in which reference TRBV11-2 and TRBJ1-6 provide the parts outside the CDR3, is EAGVAQSPRYKIIEKRQSVAFWCNPISGHATLYWYQQILGQGPKLLIQFQNNGVVDDSQLPKDRFSAERLKGVDSTLKIQPAKLEDSAVYLCASSLVAAGNSPLHFGNGTRLTVT.